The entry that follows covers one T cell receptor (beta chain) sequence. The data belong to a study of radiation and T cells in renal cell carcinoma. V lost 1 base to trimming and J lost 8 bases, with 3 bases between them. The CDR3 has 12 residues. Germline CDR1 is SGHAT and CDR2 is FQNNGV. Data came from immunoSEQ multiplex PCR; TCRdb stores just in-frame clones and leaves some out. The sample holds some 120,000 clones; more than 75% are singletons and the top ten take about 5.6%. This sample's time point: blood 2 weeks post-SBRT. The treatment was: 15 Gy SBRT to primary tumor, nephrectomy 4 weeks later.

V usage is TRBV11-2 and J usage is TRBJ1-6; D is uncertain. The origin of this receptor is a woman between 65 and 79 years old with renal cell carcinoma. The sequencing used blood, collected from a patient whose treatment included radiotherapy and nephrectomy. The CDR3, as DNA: TGTGCCAGCAGCTTAGGAGATTCACCCCTCCACTTT. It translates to CASSLGDSPLHF.